This TCR beta chain was identified during a study of blood T cell repertoires in COVID-19. Followed over time, Seattle patients had been enrolled while infection was active. Looked up from germline, CDR1 is SSHAT and CDR2 is FNYEAQ (reference sequence). CDR3 length: 16 residues. For this clone: The junction departs from the called germline gene at one end, perhaps through a read error.

Clones were sequenced by immunoSEQ multiplex PCR, and TCRdb holds only the in-frame ones, with some missing. The sample has 250,000 to 350,000 clones, approximately 85% seen once. The sample taken for sequencing was peripheral blood. V usage is TRBV7-7 and J usage is TRBJ2-3, with 14 bases that match TRBD2. The source of this sequence is a human donor with COVID-19, enrolled during active disease. The donor label of this sample is uncertain. CDR3 coding DNA: TGTGCTAGCAGCACCGGGACTAGCGGGAGTACAGATACGCAGTATTTT. This codes for CASSTGTSGSTDTQYF.